These T cell receptor beta chains were read from a single sample in a study of regulatory T cells in long-lasting Graves disease. MiXCR, applied by TCRdb to the multiplex PCR reads, yields one record per CDR3 protein. The table records 530,000 or so distinct CDR3 sequences, roughly 16% of them present only once. These data were also filed under a second study, of T cells in Graves' hyperthyroidism and ophthalmopathy.

Sequencing used peripheral blood mononuclear cells (PBMCs), obtained at new diagnosis, from a patient treated with antithyroid drugs. The receptors come from a man younger than 35 with Graves disease. The CDR3 runs from the conserved cysteine through the conserved F or W.

V: TRBV10-3
J: TRBJ2-3
CDR3: CAITRGDGTDTQYF

V: TRBV5-1
J: TRBJ2-3
CDR3: CASSLGGGDTDTQYF

V: TRBV5-6
J: TRBJ2-1
CDR3: CASSLAASGRSYEQFF

V: TRBV7-2
J: TRBJ1-1
CDR3: CASSYGGDPNTEAFF

V: TRBV20-1
J: TRBJ1-1
CDR3: CSARHPQGPEAFF

V: TRBV9
J: TRBJ2-5
CDR3: CASSGGQGRQETQYF

V: TRBV6-5
J: TRBJ2-4
CDR3: CASSYRPGYIQYF

V: TRBV5-1
J: TRBJ2-3
CDR3: CASSLWGPDTQYF

V: TRBV6-1
J: TRBJ2-7
CDR3: CASTTGLAHEQYF

V: TRBV11-2
J: TRBJ1-1
CDR3: CASIDSSLEAFF

V: TRBV28
J: TRBJ1-5
CDR3: CASTDTGERNQPQHF

V: TRBV24-1
J: TRBJ2-2
CDR3: CATSDSQRTGNTGELFF

V: TRBV5-1
J: TRBJ2-3
CDR3: CASSLDGRLAGDTQYF

V: TRBV7-9
J: TRBJ2-7
CDR3: CASSLGTDSYEQYF

V: TRBV6-2/TRBV6-3
J: TRBJ2-2
CDR3: CASSYGGDGELFF

V: TRBV18
J: TRBJ2-7
CDR3: CASSPPVSIYEQYF

V: TRBV20-1
J: TRBJ2-3
CDR3: CSARRDRLAESTDTQYF

V: TRBV28
J: TRBJ2-5
CDR3: CASSLYVTETQYF

V: TRBV28
J: TRBJ1-4
CDR3: CASSRLGRGLFGEKLFF

V: TRBV20-1
J: TRBJ2-3
CDR3: CSAGLARTDTQYF

V: TRBV7-9
J: TRBJ2-2
CDR3: CASSQRTSPGELFF

V: TRBV5-4
J: TRBJ2-7
CDR3: CASSLQGAVYEQYF

V: TRBV2
J: TRBJ2-5
CDR3: CASSLYSGNQETQYF

V: TRBV20-1
J: TRBJ1-3
CDR3: CSAPGTAGNTIYF

V: TRBV6-1
J: TRBJ2-5
CDR3: CASNLLISETQYF

V: TRBV6-1
J: TRBJ1-2
CDR3: CASTGRGGYTF

V: TRBV5-1
J: TRBJ1-1
CDR3: CASSPTGRRLNTEAFF

V: TRBV12-3/TRBV12-4
J: TRBJ2-7
CDR3: CASSPAQGAFYEQYF

V: TRBV3-1
J: TRBJ2-7
CDR3: CASSQLPRGHLYEQYF

V: TRBV5-1
J: TRBJ2-6
CDR3: CASRLDSSGANVLTF

V: TRBV5-1
J: TRBJ2-3
CDR3: CASSLGDITDTQYF

V: TRBV5-5
J: TRBJ2-3
CDR3: CASSLGFLSTDTQYF

V: TRBV3-1
J: TRBJ2-7
CDR3: CASSQLGLEGGIYEQYF